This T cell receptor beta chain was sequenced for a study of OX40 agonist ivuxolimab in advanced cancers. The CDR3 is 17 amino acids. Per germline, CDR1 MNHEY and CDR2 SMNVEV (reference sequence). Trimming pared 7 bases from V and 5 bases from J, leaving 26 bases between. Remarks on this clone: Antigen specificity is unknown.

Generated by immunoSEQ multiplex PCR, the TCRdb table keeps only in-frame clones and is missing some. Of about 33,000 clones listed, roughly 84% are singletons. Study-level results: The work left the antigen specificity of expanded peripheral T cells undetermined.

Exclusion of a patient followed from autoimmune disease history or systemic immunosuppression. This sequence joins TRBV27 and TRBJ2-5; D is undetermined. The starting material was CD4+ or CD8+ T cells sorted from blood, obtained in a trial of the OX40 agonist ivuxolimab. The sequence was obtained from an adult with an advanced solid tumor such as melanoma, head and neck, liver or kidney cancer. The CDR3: CASISLRKGSVGETQYF. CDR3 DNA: TGTGCCAGCATCTCCCTCAGGAAGGGCAGTGTGGGGGAGACCCAGTACTTC.